This T cell receptor (beta chain) was observed in a study of neoadjuvant anti-PD-1 for oral cavity cancer. Study-level results: PBMC Gini-index clonality exceeded responders' in non-responders post-nivolumab.

Data came from immunoSEQ multiplex PCR; TCRdb stores just in-frame clones and leaves some out. Among 15,000 to 20,000 clones, 67% were seen once, and the ten largest hold about 2.7%. Details on this clone: Its matching antigen is unknown.

This clonotype was obtained from a person aged 40 to 85 with oral cavity squamous cell carcinoma. The sample consisted of PBMCs, taken before nivolumab (anti-PD-1) treatment.

The CDR3 region is CASSEEILPLTRNQETQYF. In DNA form, the CDR3 reads TGTGCCAGCAGTGAAGAAATTTTGCCCTTGACAAGAAACCAAGAGACCCAGTACTTC. The chain has TRBV6-1 and TRBJ2-5, with no clear D. The germline V gene encodes CDR1 MNHNS and CDR2 SASEGT. The CDR3 totals 19 residues. V lost 1 base, J lost 0 bases, and 21 bases lay in between.